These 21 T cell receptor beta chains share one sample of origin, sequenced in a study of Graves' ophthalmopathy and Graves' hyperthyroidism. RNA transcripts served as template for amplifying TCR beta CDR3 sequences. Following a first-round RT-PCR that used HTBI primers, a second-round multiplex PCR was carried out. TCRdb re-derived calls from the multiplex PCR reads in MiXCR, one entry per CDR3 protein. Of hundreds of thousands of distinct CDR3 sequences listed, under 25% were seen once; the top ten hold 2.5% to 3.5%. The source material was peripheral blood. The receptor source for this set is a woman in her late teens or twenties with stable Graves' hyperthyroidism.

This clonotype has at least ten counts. The CDR3 nucleotides are TGTGCCAGCAGCACTTGGAACGAGCAGTACTTC. Its protein product is CASSTWNEQYF. The chain is built from TRBV11-2 and TRBJ2-7; unclear D gene. In germline, CDR1 is SGHAT, CDR2 FQNNGV. Trimming shortened V by 5 bases and J by 5 bases, and 7 bases separated the two germline ends. There are 11 residues in the CDR3.

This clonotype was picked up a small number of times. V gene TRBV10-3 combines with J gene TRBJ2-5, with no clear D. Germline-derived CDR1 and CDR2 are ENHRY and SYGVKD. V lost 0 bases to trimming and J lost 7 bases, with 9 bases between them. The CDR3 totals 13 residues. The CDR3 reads CAISESLWGTQYF. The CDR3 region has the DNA TGTGCCATCAGTGAGTCTCTTTGGGGGACCCAGTACTTC.

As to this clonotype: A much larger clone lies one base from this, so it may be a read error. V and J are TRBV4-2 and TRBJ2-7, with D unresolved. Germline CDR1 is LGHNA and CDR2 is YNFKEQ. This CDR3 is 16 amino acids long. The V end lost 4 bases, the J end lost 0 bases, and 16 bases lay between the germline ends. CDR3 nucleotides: TGTGCCAGCAGCCCAGTACCTACTCTCAGCTCCTACGAGCAGTACTTC. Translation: CASSPVPTLSSYEQYF.

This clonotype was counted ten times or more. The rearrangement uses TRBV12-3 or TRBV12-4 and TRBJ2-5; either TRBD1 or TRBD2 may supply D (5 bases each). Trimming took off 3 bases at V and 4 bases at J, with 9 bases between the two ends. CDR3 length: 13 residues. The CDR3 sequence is CASSLGVGETQYF. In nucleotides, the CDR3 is TGTGCCAGCAGTTTGGGGGTGGGAGAGACCCAGTACTTC.

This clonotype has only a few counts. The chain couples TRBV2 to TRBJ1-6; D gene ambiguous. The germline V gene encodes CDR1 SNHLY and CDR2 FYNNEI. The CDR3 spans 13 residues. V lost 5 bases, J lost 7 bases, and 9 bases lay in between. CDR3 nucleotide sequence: TGTGCCAGCAGTCAGACGGAGAATTCACCCCTCCACTTT. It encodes CASSQTENSPLHF.

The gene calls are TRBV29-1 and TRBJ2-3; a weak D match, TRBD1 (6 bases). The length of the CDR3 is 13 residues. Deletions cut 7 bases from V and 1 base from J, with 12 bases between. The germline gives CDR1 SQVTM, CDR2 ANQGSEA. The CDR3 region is CSAKGDGTDTQYF. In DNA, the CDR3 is TGCAGCGCGAAGGGGGACGGCACAGATACGCAGTATTTT.

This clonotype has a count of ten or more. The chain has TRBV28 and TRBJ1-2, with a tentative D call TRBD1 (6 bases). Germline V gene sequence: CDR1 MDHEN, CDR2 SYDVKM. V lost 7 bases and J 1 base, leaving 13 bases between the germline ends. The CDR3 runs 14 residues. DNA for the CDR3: TGTGCCAGCACCATTCAGGGGAATAACTATGGCTACACCTTC. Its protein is CASTIQGNNYGYTF.

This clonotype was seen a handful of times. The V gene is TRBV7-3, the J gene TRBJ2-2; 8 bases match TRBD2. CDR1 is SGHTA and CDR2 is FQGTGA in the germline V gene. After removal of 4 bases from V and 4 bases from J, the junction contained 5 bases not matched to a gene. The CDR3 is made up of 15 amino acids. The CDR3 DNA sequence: TGTGCCAGCAGCTCAACCGGGACTAGCACCGGGGAGCTGTTTTTT. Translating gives CASSSTGTSTGELFF.

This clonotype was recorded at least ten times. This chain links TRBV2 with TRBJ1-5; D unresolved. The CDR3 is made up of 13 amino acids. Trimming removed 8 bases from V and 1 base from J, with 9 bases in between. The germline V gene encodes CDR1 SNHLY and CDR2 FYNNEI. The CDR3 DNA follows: TGTGCCAGCGGTCGGGGAAGCAATCAGCCCCAGCATTTT. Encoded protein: CASGRGSNQPQHF.

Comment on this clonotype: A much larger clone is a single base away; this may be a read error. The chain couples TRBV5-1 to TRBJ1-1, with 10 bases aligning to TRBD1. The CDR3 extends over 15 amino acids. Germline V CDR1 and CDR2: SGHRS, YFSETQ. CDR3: CASSSPGQGSTEACF. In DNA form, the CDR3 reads TGCGCCAGCAGCTCTCCGGGACAGGGGAGCACTGAAGCTTGCTTT.

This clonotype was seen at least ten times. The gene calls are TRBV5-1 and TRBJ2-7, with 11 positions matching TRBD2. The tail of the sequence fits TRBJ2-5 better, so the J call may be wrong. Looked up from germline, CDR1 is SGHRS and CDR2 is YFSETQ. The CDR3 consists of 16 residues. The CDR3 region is CASSPTQRLAGSTQYF. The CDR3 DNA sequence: TGCGCCAGCAGCCCTACCCAGCGACTAGCGGGATCGACCCAGTACTTC.

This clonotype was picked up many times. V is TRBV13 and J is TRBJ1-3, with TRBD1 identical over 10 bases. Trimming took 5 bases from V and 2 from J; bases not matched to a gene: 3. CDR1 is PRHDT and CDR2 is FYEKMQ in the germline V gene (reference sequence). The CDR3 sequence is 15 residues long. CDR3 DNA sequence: TGTGCCAGCAGCGTTGGGACAGGGGCTGGAAACACCATATATTTT. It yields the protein CASSVGTGAGNTIYF.

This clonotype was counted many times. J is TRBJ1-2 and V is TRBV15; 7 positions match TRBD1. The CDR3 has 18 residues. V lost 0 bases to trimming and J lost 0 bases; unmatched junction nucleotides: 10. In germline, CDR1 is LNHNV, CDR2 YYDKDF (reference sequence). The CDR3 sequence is CATSRESGRGNANYGYTF. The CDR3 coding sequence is TGTGCCACCAGCAGAGAATCGGGCAGGGGGAACGCTAACTATGGCTACACCTTC.

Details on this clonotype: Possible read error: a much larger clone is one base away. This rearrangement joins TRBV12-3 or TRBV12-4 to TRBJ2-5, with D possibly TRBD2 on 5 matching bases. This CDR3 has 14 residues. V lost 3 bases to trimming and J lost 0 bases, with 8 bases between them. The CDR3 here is CASSFWEYQETQYF. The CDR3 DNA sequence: TGTGCCAGCAGTTTTTGGGAGTACCAAGAGACCCAGTACTTC.

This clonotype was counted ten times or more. The CDR3 sequence is CASSPLSRGTEAFF. The CDR3 nucleotides read TGTGCCAGCAGTCCCTTGTCTAGGGGCACTGAAGCTTTCTTT. This chain uses TRBV12-3 or TRBV12-4 with TRBJ1-1, with a tentative D call TRBD1 (5 bases). The CDR3 consists of 14 residues. V lost 5 bases to trimming and J lost 4 bases, with 14 bases between them.

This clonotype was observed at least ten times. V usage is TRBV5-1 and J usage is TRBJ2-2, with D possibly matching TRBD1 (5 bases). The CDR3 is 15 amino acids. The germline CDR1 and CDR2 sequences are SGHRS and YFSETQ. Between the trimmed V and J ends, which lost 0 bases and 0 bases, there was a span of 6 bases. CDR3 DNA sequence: TGCGCCAGCAGCTTGGTACAGGCGAACACCGGGGAGCTGTTTTTT. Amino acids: CASSLVQANTGELFF.

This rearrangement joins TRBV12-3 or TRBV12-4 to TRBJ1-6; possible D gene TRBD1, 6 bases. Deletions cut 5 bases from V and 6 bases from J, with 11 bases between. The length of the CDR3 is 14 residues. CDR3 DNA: TGTGCCAGCAGTACGGGGGGCGGTAATTCACCCCTCCACTTT. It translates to CASSTGGGNSPLHF.

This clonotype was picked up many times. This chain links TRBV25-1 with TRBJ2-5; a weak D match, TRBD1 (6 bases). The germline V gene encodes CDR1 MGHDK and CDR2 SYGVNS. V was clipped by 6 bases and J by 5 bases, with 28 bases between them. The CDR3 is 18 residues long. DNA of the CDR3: TGTGCCAGCAGCCAAAGTCCTGCAGTTCATTCAGGGGTGGAGACCCAGTACTTC. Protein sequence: CASSQSPAVHSGVETQYF.

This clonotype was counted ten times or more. CDR3 protein: CASRDPDSYEQYF. The CDR3, as DNA: TGTGCCAGCAGGGACCCAGACTCCTACGAGCAGTACTTC. The rearrangement links TRBV28 to TRBJ2-7, with D unresolved. Germline-derived CDR1 and CDR2 are MDHEN and SYDVKM. The CDR3 has 13 residues. V dropped 6 bases and J dropped 0 bases, with 9 bases sitting between them.

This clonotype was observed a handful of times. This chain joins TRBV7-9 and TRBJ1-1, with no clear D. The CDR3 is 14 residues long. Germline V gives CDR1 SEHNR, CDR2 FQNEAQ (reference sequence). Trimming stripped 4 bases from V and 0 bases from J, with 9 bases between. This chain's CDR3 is CASSSEVMNTEAFF. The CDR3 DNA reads TGTGCCAGCAGCTCGGAGGTGATGAACACTGAAGCTTTCTTT.

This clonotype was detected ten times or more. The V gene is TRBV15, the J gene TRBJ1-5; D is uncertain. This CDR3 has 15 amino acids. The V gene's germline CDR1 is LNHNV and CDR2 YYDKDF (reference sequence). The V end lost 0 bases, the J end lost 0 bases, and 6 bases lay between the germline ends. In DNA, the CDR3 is TGTGCCACCAGCAGAGACAGGATTAGCAATCAGCCCCAGCATTTT. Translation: CATSRDRISNQPQHF.